These 16 T cell receptor beta chains were sequenced from one sample in a study of beta chain features in type 1 diabetes (dated by TCRdb to between 2018 and 2020). What the work shows at the level of the full study, not this receptor alone: A moderate but significant shortening of TCRB CDR3 length was observed in type 1 diabetes patients in all four CD4+ subsets.

Receptor libraries were prepared by the immunoSEQ multiplex PCR assay. The entire isolated RNA was reverse transcribed using the High Capacity cDNA Reverse Transcription Kit, and thus expressed TCRB transcripts were sequenced. TCRdb mirrors the immuneACCESS table, restricted to in-frame sequences. Some clones are absent from its copies; in checked studies, under half trace to an unresolved V gene, and the reason for the others is unknown. The sample records roughly 180,000 clones, around 7.8% of which are singletons. Together, the top ten hold 0.94% of the sample. Antigens of these TCRs are unknown. The specimen sequenced was central memory CD4+ T cells from blood. The receptors were gathered from a woman in her 40s with type 1 diabetes.

This clone has a count of ten or more. The genes are TRBV29-1 and TRBJ1-1, with D tentatively TRBD1 (6 bases). There are 13 residues in the CDR3. CDR1 and CDR2 (germline): SQVTM, ANQGSEA. Deletions cut 4 bases from V and 3 bases from J, with 12 bases between. The CDR3 spells CSVAAGVDTEAFF. The CDR3 bases are TGCAGCGTTGCTGCAGGGGTTGACACTGAAGCTTTCTTT.

This clone was detected only a few times. The J gene is TRBJ1-1, the V gene TRBV6-5, with 7 bases that match TRBD1. V trimming: 8 bases; J trimming: 3 bases; junction bases outside the gene matches: 6. CDR3 size: 13 residues. Per germline, CDR1 MNHEY and CDR2 SVGAGI. The CDR3 here is CASRDRVDTEAFF. The CDR3 region has the DNA TGTGCCAGCCGTGACAGGGTCGACACTGAAGCTTTCTTT.

This chain joins TRBV4-1 and TRBJ2-6; no reliable D call. CDR1 and CDR2 (germline): MGHRA, YSYEKL. The length of the CDR3 is 15 residues. Deletions cut 4 bases from V and 2 bases from J, with 9 bases between. The CDR3 loop is CASSRVTAGANVLTF. DNA for the CDR3: TGCGCCAGCAGCCGCGTCACCGCTGGGGCCAACGTCCTGACTTTC.

The rearrangement joins TRBV5-1 to TRBJ2-5; D perhaps matches TRBD1 (5 bases). Germline assignment: CDR1 SGHRS and CDR2 YFSETQ. The germline V and J ends were trimmed by 4 bases and 2 bases, with 15 bases remaining between them. This CDR3 comprises 15 residues. This chain's CDR3 is CASSPEGREQETQYF. In DNA form, the CDR3 reads TGCGCCAGCAGCCCCGAAGGCAGGGAACAAGAGACCCAGTACTTC.

A few counts support this clone. The J gene is TRBJ1-2, the V gene TRBV2; possible D gene TRBD1, 5 bases. The CDR3 runs 14 residues. V lost 1 base and J 6 bases, leaving 12 bases between the germline ends. Germline V lookup: CDR1 SNHLY, CDR2 FYNNEI. CDR3 residues: CASSEVEGRDGYTF. Written as DNA, the CDR3 is TGTGCCAGCAGTGAAGTGGAGGGGAGGGATGGCTACACCTTC.

This clone was detected only a few times. CDR3 region: CASSQWDRGREQYF. Here the CDR3 DNA reads TGTGCCAGCAGCCAATGGGACAGGGGGCGCGAGCAGTACTTC. The chain employs TRBV9 and TRBJ2-7; 12 nucleotides match TRBD1. Germline V CDR1 and CDR2: SGDLS, YYNGEE. This CDR3 spans 14 amino acids. V dropped 4 bases and J dropped 6; count of bases not matched to a gene: 5.

This clone was detected only a few times. This chain joins TRBV6-1 and TRBJ2-5, with TRBD2 matching over 11 bases. The CDR3 totals 15 residues. V lost 7 bases and J lost 3; bases outside the gene matches: 7. In germline, CDR1 is MNHNS, CDR2 SASEGT. This CDR3 is CASTLSGLAEETQYF. CDR3 in DNA: TGTGCCAGCACCTTATCGGGACTAGCGGAAGAGACCCAGTACTTC.

The CDR3 region is CASSLIRGLSGNTIYF. In DNA, the CDR3 is TGTGCCAGCAGCTTAATTCGGGGACTCTCTGGAAACACCATATATTTT. This chain joins TRBV7-2 and TRBJ1-3; D may be TRBD1 (5 bases). The germline V gene encodes CDR1 SGHTA and CDR2 FQGNSA. The CDR3 contains 16 residues. Trimming left V 2 bases short and J 0 bases short, with 11 bases between.

The chain carries TRBV25-1 and TRBJ1-2; 10 nucleotides line up with TRBD1. The CDR3 sequence is 16 residues long. The V segment lost 3 bases and the J segment 3 bases; nucleotides outside the gene matches: 7. Germline CDR1 and CDR2: MGHDK and SYGVNS. This chain's CDR3 is CASSEVPGTGDYGYTF. The CDR3 nucleotides read TGTGCCAGCAGTGAGGTTCCGGGGACAGGGGACTATGGCTACACCTTC.

This clone was counted only a few times. The chain has TRBV18 and TRBJ2-2; perhaps TRBD1 as D (6 bases). The germline gives CDR1 KGHSH, CDR2 LQKENI. The CDR3 totals 15 residues. V lost 3 bases to trimming and J lost 6 bases, with 14 bases between them. The CDR3 region is CASSPRSQGSGELFF. The CDR3 region has the DNA TGTGCCAGCTCACCCCGGTCGCAGGGGTCCGGGGAGCTGTTTTTT.

The gene calls are TRBV28 and TRBJ1-2, with TRBD1 matching 8 bases. The J segment lost 4 bases and the V segment lost 11 bases, leaving 12 bases of the junction unmatched. The CDR3 is made up of 14 amino acids. Germline CDR1 MDHEN, CDR2 SYDVKM. The CDR3 DNA reads as TGTGCCGGGGGACAGGCCGTGAGGGGCTATGGCTACACCTTC. This gives the protein CAGGQAVRGYGYTF.

This clone came up a few times. The V call is TRBV2, the J call TRBJ2-6, with 9 bases matching TRBD1. CDR3 length equals 16 residues. Losses at the gene ends were 3 bases for V and 4 bases for J; bases not matched to a gene: 4. Germline-derived CDR1 and CDR2 are SNHLY and FYNNEI. For the CDR3, the DNA is TGTGCCAGCAGTGAGACAGGGGGGTACGGGGCCAACGTCCTGACTTTC. Translated, it gives CASSETGGYGANVLTF.

This clone has a handful of counts. The chain combines TRBV18 with TRBJ2-2, with 14 bases matching TRBD2. Germline loops: CDR1 KGHSH, CDR2 LQKENI. Losses at the gene ends were 6 bases for V and 5 bases for J; bases not matched to a gene: 5. This CDR3 comprises 16 residues. CDR3 nucleotide sequence: TGTGCCAGCTCCCAGGGACTAGCGGGAGCAACCGGGGAGCTGTTTTTT. As protein: CASSQGLAGATGELFF.

The genes are TRBV6-5 and TRBJ2-3; D possibly corresponds to TRBD2 (6 bases). Germline CDR1 and CDR2: MNHEY and SVGAGI. With 5 bases removed from V and 6 bases from J, the gap between germline ends came to 15 bases. This CDR3 spans 14 amino acids. The chain's CDR3 is CASSLQTEGDTQYF. CDR3 nucleotide sequence: TGTGCCAGCAGTCTTCAGACGGAGGGGGATACGCAGTATTTT.

The CDR3 here is CSVEVGGNEKLFF. The DNA of the CDR3 is TGCAGCGTTGAAGTGGGGGGAAATGAAAAACTGTTTTTT. This chain connects TRBV29-1 to TRBJ1-4; D perhaps matches TRBD1 (5 bases). The CDR3 loop spans 13 amino acids. Trimming shortened V by 1 base and J by 5 bases, and 8 bases separated the two germline ends. From germline, CDR1 is SQVTM and CDR2 ANQGSEA. Using reference TRBV29-1 and TRBJ1-4 for the parts outside the CDR3, the full variable domain is SAVISQKPSRDICQRGTSLTIQCQVDSQVTMMFWYRQQPGQSLTLIATANQGSEATYESGFVIDKFPISRPNLTFSTLTVSNMSPEDSSIYLCSVEVGGNEKLFFGSGTQLSVL.

This clone has just a few counts. This chain joins TRBV4-2 and TRBJ2-7; D is possibly TRBD1 (5 bases). V lost 0 bases to trimming and J lost 2 bases, with 8 bases between them. Germline CDR1 and CDR2: LGHNA and YNFKEQ. This CDR3 spans 14 amino acids. CDR3 amino acids: CASSQEAGPYEQYF. The CDR3 DNA is TGTGCCAGCAGCCAAGAAGCAGGGCCCTACGAGCAGTACTTC.